This T cell receptor (beta chain) was captured in a study of T cells in Graves' hyperthyroidism and ophthalmopathy. No ophthalmopathy progression within 18 months constituted stable Graves' hyperthyroidism. Per germline, CDR1 ENHRY and CDR2 SYGVKD. The CDR3 is 14 residues long. Trimming took off 3 bases at V and 0 bases at J, with 6 bases between the two ends. RNA transcripts served as the template for amplifying TCR beta CDR3 regions. HTBI primers drove first-round RT-PCR of the TCR CDR3. In TCRdb, the multiplex PCR reads were re-called with MiXCR into one record per CDR3 protein. Here the sample spans around 420,000 distinct CDR3 sequences, 15% to 19% being singletons. General study findings and limits: A model built on 13 V-J features separated ophthalmopathy from stable hyperthyroidism. For ophthalmopathy, model prediction preceded onset by a median roughly 5.9 months. In the blood, most expanded thyroid clonotypes above 0.001 appeared as well.

In its sample, this clonotype was seen many times. Its target is unknown. The chain is built from TRBV10-3 and TRBJ1-3, with D unresolved. The sample consisted of blood. This TCR was recovered from a woman under 30 with Graves' hyperthyroidism. CDR3: CAISDGRSGNTIYF. In nucleotides, the CDR3 is TGTGCCATCAGTGACGGCCGCTCTGGAAACACCATATATTTT.